Below, one T cell receptor (beta chain) is given with its context. The antigen remains undetermined. This sample is drawn from a study of shared clonotypes between healthy human individuals. An assay was performed, and its level was deep. The table came from immunoSEQ multiplex PCR; TCRdb's copy has only in-frame clones and leaves some out. The repertoire holds over 1.5 million clones, approximately 98% seen once, with 0.4% to 0.55% in the top ten. The CDR3 extends over 13 amino acids. Trimming removed 3 bases at V and 4 bases at J, with 10 bases between. Germline V lookup: CDR1 MNHNS, CDR2 SASEGT. Whole-study results and caveats: Sequencing depth was predicted to influence how clonotypes are shared among donors.

Donors comprised only Caucasian adults living in Nashville, Tennessee. The receptor was isolated from a man younger than 40 in good health. The J gene is TRBJ2-7, the V gene TRBV6-1; D might be TRBD2 (5 bases). Sequenced: naive CD4+ T cells sorted from blood. Regarding subset: CD45RA+ positively selected. The CDR3: CASSEGSRYEQYF. In DNA, the CDR3 is TGTGCCAGCAGTGAGGGGAGCAGATACGAGCAGTACTTC.